The 19 T cell receptor beta chains below all came from one sample that was sequenced in a study of beta chain features in type 1 diabetes (dated by TCRdb to between 2018 and 2020). Overall study outcomes, separate from this receptor: A moderate but significant shortening of TCRB CDR3 length was observed in type 1 diabetes patients in all four CD4+ subsets.

The library was made by the immunoSEQ multiplex PCR assay. The entire amount of isolated RNA was reverse transcribed using the High Capacity cDNA Reverse Transcription Kit, so the sequenced TCRB transcripts were expressed ones. As stored in TCRdb, this immuneACCESS dataset retains in-frame rearrangements with V and J assigned. A fraction of the clones does not appear; measured against another copy, unresolved V genes explain less than half of the discrepancy, and the remainder lacks a known reason. The sample has hundreds of thousands of clones on record, roughly 12% of them singletons. Approximately 0.01% of the sample rests with the top ten. Their antigens remain unidentified. The source material was naive CD4+ T cells from blood. What the cell subset or site label conveys for this sample: true naive CD4+ T cells. The receptors come from a young woman with type 1 diabetes.

The gene calls are TRBV5-8 and TRBJ1-3; the D is unclear. CDR1 and CDR2 (germline): SGHTS, YDEGEE. V lost 4 bases, J lost 1 base, and 9 bases lay in between. The CDR3 extends over 14 amino acids. The DNA of the CDR3 is TGTGCCAGCAGCCAGACGGGTTCTGGAAACACCATATATTTT. It specifies CASSQTGSGNTIYF.

The chain recombines TRBV29-1 with TRBJ2-4; weak D call: TRBD1 (6 bases). Germline V lookup: CDR1 SQVTM, CDR2 ANQGSEA. CDR3 length: 13 residues. Trimming took 4 bases from V and 1 from J, leaving 8 bases between them. The CDR3, as DNA: TGCAGCGTTGTGGGGGCCGCCAAAAACATTCAGTACTTC. It yields the protein CSVVGAAKNIQYF.

V and J are TRBV28 and TRBJ1-1; D unclear. Looked up from germline, CDR1 is MDHEN and CDR2 is SYDVKM. Trimming removed 6 bases from V and 11 bases from J, with 16 bases in between. The CDR3 runs 12 residues. The CDR3 nucleotides read TGTGCCAGCAGGGCTTCGTCCAGCGGGGCTTTCTTT. Its translation is CASRASSSGAFF.

This clone was seen only a few times. The chain joins TRBV25-1 to TRBJ2-7; TRBD2 aligns across 7 bases. This CDR3 has 15 amino acids. Per germline, CDR1 MGHDK and CDR2 SYGVNS. V dropped 3 bases and J dropped 3; count of bases not matched to a gene: 8. CDR3: CASSDSGLGVYEQYF. DNA for the CDR3: TGTGCCAGCAGTGATAGCGGACTAGGGGTCTACGAGCAGTACTTC.

This clone was picked up a small number of times. V and J are TRBV7-2 and TRBJ1-2, with D possibly being TRBD1 (6 bases). The CDR3 is made up of 15 amino acids. With 1 base removed from V and 2 bases from J, the gap between germline ends came to 11 bases. Germline CDR1 is SGHTA and CDR2 is FQGNSA. The CDR3 DNA reads TGTGCCAGCAGCTTAGTATGGCAGGGGAACTATGGCTACACCTTC. Protein product: CASSLVWQGNYGYTF. The whole variable domain, filled in from reference TRBV7-2 and TRBJ1-2, reads GAGVSQSPSNKVTEKGKDVELRCDPISGHTALYWYRQSLGQGLEFLIYFQGNSAPDKSGLPSDRFSAERTGGSVSTLTIQRTQQEDSAVYLCASSLVWQGNYGYTFGSGTRLTVV.

This clone was seen more than once but under ten times. This sequence joins TRBV18 and TRBJ2-1; 8 bases agree with TRBD2. CDR1 and CDR2 from the germline V gene are KGHSH and LQKENI. V lost 7 bases to trimming and J lost 7 bases; unmatched junction nucleotides: 12. This CDR3 comprises 15 residues. The CDR3 DNA reads as TGTGCCAGCTACGCCACTAGCGGATTTGGTAATGAGCAGTTCTTC. This sequence encodes CASYATSGFGNEQFF.

This clone was recorded a few times. The chain has TRBV5-8 and TRBJ1-5; 7 bases line up with TRBD1. V trimming: 3 bases; J trimming: 6 bases; junction bases outside the gene matches: 9. The germline V gene encodes CDR1 SGHTS and CDR2 YDEGEE. CDR3 size: 15 residues. In nucleotides, the CDR3 is TGTGCCAGCAGCTCCCATGACAGGGTACGTCAGCCCCAGCATTTT. Encoded protein: CASSSHDRVRQPQHF.

This clone was picked up a small number of times. The chain has TRBV6-5 and TRBJ1-2; no clear D. Between the trimmed V and J ends, which lost 3 bases and 4 bases, there was a span of 9 bases. Germline lookup yields CDR1 MNHEY and CDR2 SVGAGI. CDR3 length: 13 residues. The CDR3 DNA reads as TGTGCCAGCAGTTATAAAAGAGGCTATGGCTACACCTTC. It specifies CASSYKRGYGYTF.

The chain employs TRBV30 and TRBJ2-7; 11 bases agree with TRBD1. Trimming took 5 bases from V and 4 from J; bases not matched to a gene: 4. CDR1 is GTSNPN and CDR2 is SVGIG in the germline V gene (reference sequence). The CDR3 loop spans 13 amino acids. The CDR3 nucleotides read TGTGCCTGGGGACAGGGGGCTTCTTACGAGCAGTACTTC. It translates to CAWGQGASYEQYF.

The V call is TRBV5-1, the J call TRBJ2-6, with a tentative D call TRBD2 (5 bases). Germline lookup yields CDR1 SGHRS and CDR2 YFSETQ. V was shortened by 4 bases and J by 0 bases, with 8 bases between the two germline ends. The CDR3 consists of 15 residues. Here the CDR3 reads CASSQRVSGANVLTF. The CDR3 DNA is TGCGCCAGCAGCCAGAGGGTCTCTGGGGCCAACGTCCTGACTTTC.

This clone appeared a few times. The chain recombines TRBV11-3 with TRBJ2-1, with 10 bases that match TRBD1. The junction had 9 bases not matched to a gene; V was cut back by 5 bases and J by 8 bases. Germline lookup yields CDR1 SGHNT and CDR2 YENEEA. The CDR3 is 15 residues long. The CDR3 here is CASSTRTGGWHEQFF. CDR3 nucleotide sequence: TGTGCCAGCAGCACGCGGACAGGGGGGTGGCATGAGCAGTTCTTC.

This rearrangement joins TRBV7-2 to TRBJ2-7; D perhaps matches TRBD1 (5 bases). CDR3 length equals 14 residues. Trimming took 3 bases from V and 3 from J, leaving 12 bases between them. In germline, CDR1 is SGHTA, CDR2 FQGNSA. CDR3 in DNA: TGTGCCAGCAGCTTGGTCAGGGATAACTACGAGCAGTACTTC. Translated: CASSLVRDNYEQYF. The variable domain in full, completed from reference TRBV7-2 and TRBJ2-7, reads GAGVSQSPSNKVTEKGKDVELRCDPISGHTALYWYRQSLGQGLEFLIYFQGNSAPDKSGLPSDRFSAERTGGSVSTLTIQRTQQEDSAVYLCASSLVRDNYEQYFGPGTRLTVT.

This clone was detected only a few times. This chain uses TRBV29-1 with TRBJ2-7; 11 bases map to TRBD2. V dropped 6 bases and J dropped 3; count of bases not matched to a gene: 4. The CDR3 consists of 13 residues. CDR1 is SQVTM, CDR2 ANQGSEA, per germline. CDR3 region: CSVRLAGIYEQYF. CDR3 DNA sequence: TGCAGCGTGAGACTAGCGGGAATCTACGAGCAGTACTTC.

A few counts support this clone. The sample carries other DNA sequences with the same CDR3. This chain uses TRBV5-1 with TRBJ2-1; 8 bases align to TRBD1. This CDR3 is 15 amino acids long. From germline, CDR1 is SGHRS and CDR2 YFSETQ. The V segment lost 0 bases and the J segment 4 bases; nucleotides outside the gene matches: 3. The CDR3 reads CASSLGTGTYNEQFF. The CDR3, as DNA: TGCGCCAGCAGCTTGGGGACAGGGACATACAATGAGCAGTTCTTC.

The rearrangement uses TRBV30 and TRBJ2-4; 10 bases line up with TRBD1. The germline gives CDR1 GTSNPN, CDR2 SVGIG (reference sequence). V shed 3 bases and J 8 bases; nucleotides not matched to a gene: 4. The CDR3 has 13 amino acids. CDR3 nucleotides: TGTGCCTGGAGCGACGGACAGGGGGACATTCAGTACTTC. Its protein product is CAWSDGQGDIQYF.

V gene TRBV9 combines with J gene TRBJ2-5; 7 bases agree with TRBD2. This CDR3 contains 15 residues. With 1 base clipped from V and 1 base from J, the junction kept 4 bases outside the gene matches. The V gene's germline CDR1 is SGDLS and CDR2 YYNGEE. In DNA, the CDR3 is TGTGCCAGCAGCGTAAATCCTAGCGGCCAAGAGACCCAGTACTTC. This codes for CASSVNPSGQETQYF.

The gene calls are TRBV29-1 and TRBJ2-5; D possibly corresponds to TRBD2 (5 bases). In germline, CDR1 is SQVTM, CDR2 ANQGSEA. The ends were cut back, 6 bases at V and 6 bases at J, with 23 bases in the middle. CDR3 length: 15 amino acids. The CDR3 reads CSVSGPAGEQKTQYF. CDR3 coding DNA: TGCAGCGTCAGCGGCCCTGCCGGGGAACAAAAGACCCAGTACTTC.

This clone turned up a few times. This chain links TRBV29-1 with TRBJ2-2, with TRBD2 matching 7 bases. V gave up 6 bases and J gave up 0 bases; unmatched junction bases: 13. There are 17 residues in the CDR3. The germline gives CDR1 SQVTM, CDR2 ANQGSEA. As DNA, the CDR3 is TGCAGCGTCGCCGGGACGGGGGGTAGGGCGAACACCGGGGAGCTGTTTTTT. Translation: CSVAGTGGRANTGELFF.

Only a few counts were recorded for this clone. This sequence joins TRBV18 and TRBJ2-7, with 11 bases aligning to TRBD1. V dropped 0 bases and J dropped 6; count of bases not matched to a gene: 7. This CDR3 is built from 16 residues. Per the germline V gene, CDR1 is KGHSH and CDR2 is LQKENI. CDR3: CASSPPAGTGGSEQYF. The CDR3 DNA reads as TGTGCCAGCTCACCACCTGCCGGGACAGGGGGATCCGAGCAGTACTTC.